This T cell receptor (beta chain) is from a study of blood T cell repertoires in COVID-19. Study summary: Acute and convalescent COVID-19 samples came from the United States, Italy and Spain. In each case, the material was cDNA or gDNA derived from T cells, B-cell-depleted T cells, or PBMCs.

The CDR3 length is 15 residues. Trimming shortened V by 3 bases and J by 0 bases, and 8 bases separated the two germline ends. The V gene's germline CDR1 is KGHDR and CDR2 SFDVKD. Clones were read by immunoSEQ multiplex PCR, and TCRdb kept only the in-frame ones, dropping some. The sample has 100,000 or so clones; less than 85% are singletons. This clone was recorded a few times. V and J are TRBV24-1 and TRBJ2-1; D uncertain. The specimen was peripheral blood. This sequence originates from a man aged 65 to 79 with active or convalescent COVID-19. CDR3: CATSDAMSSYNEQFF. The CDR3 region has the DNA TGTGCCACCAGTGATGCCATGAGCTCCTACAATGAGCAGTTCTTC.